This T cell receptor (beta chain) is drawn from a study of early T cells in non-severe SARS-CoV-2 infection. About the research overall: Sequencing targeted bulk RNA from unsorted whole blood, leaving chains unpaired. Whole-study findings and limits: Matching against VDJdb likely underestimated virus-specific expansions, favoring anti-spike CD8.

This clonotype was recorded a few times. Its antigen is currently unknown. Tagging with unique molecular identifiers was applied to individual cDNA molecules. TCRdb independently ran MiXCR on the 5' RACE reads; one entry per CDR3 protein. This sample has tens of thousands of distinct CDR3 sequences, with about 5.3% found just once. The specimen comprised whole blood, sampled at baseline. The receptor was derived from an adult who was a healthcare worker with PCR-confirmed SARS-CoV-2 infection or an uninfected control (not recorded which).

In DNA, the CDR3 is TGTGCCAGCAGCTTAGGGCGGGGCAGCACAGATACGCAGTATTTT. Encoded protein: CASSLGRGSTDTQYF. The chain couples TRBV11-2 to TRBJ2-3, with D maybe TRBD2 (6 bases). This CDR3 has 15 residues. CDR1 and CDR2 (germline): SGHAT, FQNNGV. The V end lost 1 base, the J end lost 0 bases, and 8 bases lay between the germline ends.